This entry lists 29 T cell receptor beta chains sequenced from one sample in a study of cytomegalovirus exposure and HLA in healthy donors (dated by TCRdb to 2016 to 2017). The library was made by the immunoSEQ multiplex PCR assay. For the multiplex PCR, a mixture combining 60 forward primers for TCR Vbeta segments and 13 reverse primers for TCR Jbeta segments was used. Sourced from immuneACCESS, this table was stored by TCRdb with only in-frame sequences that have V and J called. A share of the clones is absent; for the studies checked, an unresolved V gene accounts for under half, and the remainder has no known explanation. For this sample the table gives some 180,000 clones, of which around 80% were detected only once. The ten largest account for around 3.4% of the sample. Input material: PBMCs. The receptors originated from a woman aged 55-70 years in good health and CMV-seropositive.

V gene TRBV14 combines with J gene TRBJ2-1; D gene uncertain. CDR3 length equals 13 residues. Germline assignment: CDR1 SGHDN and CDR2 FVKESK. V was cut by 5 bases and J by 4 bases, with 9 bases left in between. The CDR3 nucleotides read TGTGCCAGCAGCTCAGGAACTTACAATGAGCAGTTCTTC. The encoded protein is CASSSGTYNEQFF.

The genes are TRBV11-2 and TRBJ2-2; tentatively, D is TRBD1 (6 bases). CDR1 is SGHAT, CDR2 FQNNGV, per germline. This CDR3 is 14 amino acids long. The V end lost 6 bases, the J end lost 6 bases, and 14 bases lay between the germline ends. The chain's CDR3 is CASRTTGSAGELFF. The CDR3 nucleotides read TGTGCCAGCAGGACCACAGGGTCCGCCGGGGAGCTGTTTTTT.

This chain joins TRBV6-6 and TRBJ2-2; 9 positions agree with TRBD1. The junction had 7 bases not matched to a gene; V was cut back by 7 bases and J by 1 base. Germline-derived CDR1 and CDR2 are MNHNY and SVGAGI (reference sequence). This CDR3 region has 16 residues. DNA for the CDR3: TGTGCCAGCACAGGACAGGGGCTTCGGAACACCGGGGAGCTGTTTTTT. Protein product: CASTGQGLRNTGELFF.

The chain links TRBV28 to TRBJ1-5; TRBD1 is a possible D gene (5 bases). Trimming cost V 6 bases and J 4 bases, with 16 bases left between them. This CDR3 is 15 amino acids long. CDR1 is MDHEN, CDR2 SYDVKM, per germline. The CDR3: CASSPITGVNQPQHF. The CDR3 region has the DNA TGTGCCAGCAGCCCTATAACGGGGGTAAATCAGCCCCAGCATTTT.

The chain carries TRBV6-1 and TRBJ2-1; 9 bases are shared with TRBD1. The CDR3 has 14 residues. V was pared by 5 bases and J by 4 bases, with 3 bases of the junction left unmatched. CDR1 is MNHNS, CDR2 SASEGT, per germline. CDR3 residues: CASSRDRAYNEQFF. As DNA, the CDR3 is TGTGCCAGCAGTCGGGACAGGGCGTACAATGAGCAGTTCTTC.

The rearrangement uses TRBV2 and TRBJ2-1, with D unresolved. The CDR3 extends over 14 amino acids. Germline V gives CDR1 SNHLY, CDR2 FYNNEI. Trimming removed 3 bases from V and 9 bases from J, with 15 bases in between. CDR3 protein: CASSETPSPGEQFF. The DNA of the CDR3 is TGTGCCAGCAGTGAGACTCCCTCCCCGGGTGAGCAGTTCTTC. Full variable domain (outside the CDR3, taken from reference TRBV2 and TRBJ2-1): EPEVTQTPSHQVTQMGQEVILRCVPISNHLYFYWYRQILGQKVEFLVSFYNNEISEKSEIFDDQFSVERPDGSNFTLKIRSTKLEDSAMYFCASSETPSPGEQFFGPGTRLTVL.

The chain employs TRBV6-5 and TRBJ2-7; a possible D gene is TRBD2 (6 bases). V lost 6 bases to trimming and J lost 3 bases, with 18 bases between them. Germline V lookup: CDR1 MNHEY, CDR2 SVGAGI. This CDR3 contains 15 residues. For the CDR3, the DNA is TGTGCCAGCAGGACCGATCAAATGGGAGGCTACGAGCAGTACTTC. Translating gives CASRTDQMGGYEQYF.

The V gene is TRBV6-5, the J gene TRBJ1-3; tentatively, D is TRBD1 (5 bases). CDR1 and CDR2 from the germline V gene are MNHEY and SVGAGI. The length of the CDR3 is 16 residues. Trimming took off 0 bases at V and 4 bases at J, with 13 bases between the two ends. The CDR3: CASSYSSPGSGNTIYF. The CDR3 bases are TGTGCCAGCAGTTACTCGAGCCCAGGGTCCGGAAACACCATATATTTT.

The chain recombines TRBV7-2 with TRBJ2-1; TRBD2 matches 9 bases. Germline-derived CDR1 and CDR2 are SGHTA and FQGNSA. This CDR3 spans 17 amino acids. V was pared by 5 bases and J by 6 bases, with 14 bases of the junction left unmatched. CDR3 region: CASSARMGGGATNEQFF. The CDR3 DNA is TGTGCCAGCAGCGCCCGGATGGGCGGGGGGGCAACCAATGAGCAGTTCTTC.

J is TRBJ2-7 and V is TRBV4-3; tentatively, D is TRBD1 (6 bases). From germline, CDR1 is LGHNA and CDR2 YSLEER. V gave up 1 base and J gave up 7 bases, with 17 bases separating them. The CDR3 is 15 residues long. The CDR3 protein is CASSQVAGTPVEQYF. DNA of the CDR3: TGCGCCAGCAGCCAAGTTGCCGGGACACCGGTGGAGCAGTACTTC.

The V gene is TRBV5-8, the J gene TRBJ2-7; D not certain. V shed 2 bases and J shed 3 bases, with 24 bases lying between them. The germline V gene has CDR1 SGHTS and CDR2 YDEGEE. The CDR3 has 18 residues. The CDR3 DNA reads TGTGCCAGCAGCTTTGGTGGCAGACTTACACAACGAAGCTACGAGCAGTACTTC. Its protein product is CASSFGGRLTQRSYEQYF.

This clone is a singleton in its sample. V gene TRBV11-3 combines with J gene TRBJ2-7; the D is unclear. Looked up from germline, CDR1 is SGHNT and CDR2 is YENEEA. The CDR3 spans 14 residues. Deletions cut 5 bases from V and 0 bases from J, with 11 bases between. This CDR3 is CASSQTSGSYEQYF. In nucleotides, the CDR3 is TGTGCCAGCAGCCAAACCTCGGGCTCCTACGAGCAGTACTTC.

The chain carries TRBV9 and TRBJ2-2; D is possibly TRBD1 (6 bases). CDR1 SGDLS and CDR2 YYNGEE come from the germline V gene. Trimming left V 4 bases short and J 1 base short, with 11 bases between. The CDR3 has 15 residues. The CDR3 sequence is CASSPSTGNTGELFF. As DNA, the CDR3 is TGTGCCAGCAGCCCGTCGACAGGGAACACCGGGGAGCTGTTTTTT.

This rearrangement joins TRBV2 to TRBJ2-1, with TRBD1 as a possible D gene (6 bases). The ends were cut back, 5 bases at V and 1 base at J, with 9 bases in the middle. The CDR3 length is 14 residues. Germline CDR1 and CDR2: SNHLY and FYNNEI. CDR3 DNA sequence: TGTGCCAGCAGTCAACAGGGTTCCTACAATGAGCAGTTCTTC. Translating it yields CASSQQGSYNEQFF.

The chain couples TRBV7-2 to TRBJ1-2; TRBD1 agrees at 9 bases. V was pared by 4 bases and J by 2 bases, with 5 bases of the junction left unmatched. The CDR3 length is 15 residues. Germline assignment: CDR1 SGHTA and CDR2 FQGNSA. In DNA, the CDR3 is TGTGCCAGCAGCTACGGGACAGGGACAAACTATGGCTACACCTTC. It codes for CASSYGTGTNYGYTF. The variable domain in full, with the rest retrieved from reference TRBV7-2 and TRBJ1-2, is GAGVSQSPSNKVTEKGKDVELRCDPISGHTALYWYRQSLGQGLEFLIYFQGNSAPDKSGLPSDRFSAERTGGSVSTLTIQRTQQEDSAVYLCASSYGTGTNYGYTFGSGTRLTVV.

J is TRBJ1-2 and V is TRBV29-1, with D uncertain. This CDR3 region has 13 residues. Germline CDR1 and CDR2: SQVTM and ANQGSEA. The ends were cut back, 3 bases at V and 1 base at J, with 9 bases in the middle. The CDR3 region is CSVEVDNNYGYTF. The CDR3 region has the DNA TGCAGCGTTGAGGTAGATAATAACTATGGCTACACCTTC.

The chain links TRBV7-2 to TRBJ1-5; 10 bases agree with TRBD1. The CDR3 totals 15 residues. Losses at the gene ends were 4 bases for V and 0 bases for J; bases not matched to a gene: 0. Germline CDR1 and CDR2: SGHTA and FQGNSA. This CDR3 reads CASSWTGGSNQPQHF. The CDR3 DNA reads as TGTGCCAGCAGCTGGACAGGGGGTAGCAATCAGCCCCAGCATTTT.

Here the CDR3 reads CASSEGESSYNEQFF. In DNA, the CDR3 is TGTGCCAGCAGTGAGGGGGAGAGCTCCTACAATGAGCAGTTCTTC. This chain connects TRBV9 to TRBJ2-1; tentatively, D is TRBD1 (6 bases). This CDR3 spans 15 amino acids. Germline loops: CDR1 SGDLS, CDR2 YYNGEE. The germline V and J ends were trimmed by 5 bases and 0 bases, with 12 bases remaining between them.

The V call is TRBV6-6, the J call TRBJ1-1; 8 nucleotides line up with TRBD1. Looked up from germline, CDR1 is MNHNY and CDR2 is SVGAGI (reference sequence). The CDR3 spans 15 residues. V trimming: 5 bases; J trimming: 3 bases; junction bases outside the gene matches: 8. CDR3 amino acids: CASSPPPTGDTEAFF. The CDR3 coding sequence is TGTGCCAGCAGTCCCCCCCCGACAGGGGACACTGAAGCTTTCTTT.

V and J are TRBV2 and TRBJ2-1; 7 nucleotides match TRBD1. V dropped 7 bases and J dropped 5; count of bases not matched to a gene: 5. This CDR3 region has 13 residues. Germline loops: CDR1 SNHLY, CDR2 FYNNEI. The CDR3 region is CASILDRDNEQFF. The CDR3 nucleotides read TGTGCCAGCATTCTAGACAGGGACAATGAGCAGTTCTTC.

The V call is TRBV7-2, the J call TRBJ1-5; TRBD1 might be the D (5 bases). The CDR3 runs to 13 residues. Germline V CDR1 and CDR2: SGHTA, FQGNSA. Trimming shortened V by 1 base and J by 7 bases, and 8 bases separated the two germline ends. For the CDR3, the DNA is TGTGCCAGCAGCTTAGGGGGGGGACAGCCCCAGCATTTT. It codes for CASSLGGGQPQHF.

This chain connects TRBV7-2 to TRBJ2-2; possibly TRBD1 for D (6 bases). The V end lost 5 bases, the J end lost 2 bases, and 15 bases lay between the germline ends. Germline V lookup: CDR1 SGHTA, CDR2 FQGNSA. The CDR3 extends over 16 amino acids. The CDR3 DNA follows: TGTGCCAGCAGCGGGAATCTGGGGGCCAACACCGGGGAGCTGTTTTTT. As protein: CASSGNLGANTGELFF.

V usage is TRBV21-1 and J usage is TRBJ1-2. TRBV21-1 is a recognized pseudogene. CDR3 length: 14 amino acids. For the CDR3, the DNA is TGTGCCATCAGGGATGAGGGCGTATCTATGGGCTACACCTTC. It translates to CAIRDEGVSMGYTF.

The chain employs TRBV4-3 and TRBJ2-1; 12 positions match TRBD2. CDR3 size: 18 residues. CDR1 and CDR2 (germline): LGHNA, YSLEER. V lost 1 base and J lost 4; bases outside the gene matches: 8. In DNA form, the CDR3 reads TGCGCCAGCAGCCAAGGAGCTAGCGGGGGGGCCAGGTACAATGAGCAGTTCTTC. The encoded protein is CASSQGASGGARYNEQFF.

The V call is TRBV5-6, the J call TRBJ2-5, with TRBD2 matching 7 bases. This CDR3 contains 14 residues. Germline CDR1 reads SGHDT; CDR2 reads YYEEEE. V lost 1 base to trimming and J lost 11 bases; unmatched junction nucleotides: 11. CDR3: CASSLPATSQRQYF. The CDR3 DNA follows: TGTGCCAGCAGCTTGCCCGCGACTAGCCAGCGGCAGTACTTC.

CDR3 region: CASSPSLSLRTQYF. The CDR3, as DNA: TGTGCCAGCAGTCCCTCACTGAGCCTCCGGACCCAGTACTTC. The chain recombines TRBV7-9 with TRBJ2-5; no reliable D call. In germline, CDR1 is SEHNR, CDR2 FQNEAQ (reference sequence). Trimming took off 6 bases at V and 7 bases at J, with 18 bases between the two ends. CDR3 length: 14 residues.

Remarks on this clone: One end of the junction does not line up with germline, which may come from a read error. This chain links TRBV7-9 with TRBJ2-7; 10 bases are a match to TRBD1. In germline, CDR1 is SEHNR, CDR2 FQNEAQ (reference sequence). The length of the CDR3 is 15 residues. CDR3: CSSSLGQGVPHEQYF. Written as DNA, the CDR3 is TGTTCCAGCAGCCTAGGACAGGGGGTGCCCCACGAGCAGTACTTC.

This clone has a single count. The junction does not match germline at one end; this may be a read error. The rearrangement joins TRBV6-5 to TRBJ2-7; 10 nucleotides line up with TRBD1. Germline CDR1 and CDR2: MNHEY and SVGAGI. The CDR3 covers 15 residues. CDR3 sequence reads: CASSAVGTGDDERYF. Written as DNA, the CDR3 is TGTGCCAGCAGCGCGGTCGGGACAGGGGACGACGAGCGGTACTTC.

This chain connects TRBV7-3 to TRBJ2-5; 10 bases are shared with TRBD2. Germline V gene lookup returns CDR1 SGHTA and CDR2 FQGTGA. The length of the CDR3 is 16 residues. Trimming at V came to 5 bases and at J to 5 bases, leaving 11 bases not matched to a gene. This chain's CDR3 is CASSAPGGAGGETQYF. The CDR3 DNA sequence: TGTGCCAGCAGCGCCCCGGGAGGAGCGGGGGGGGAGACCCAGTACTTC.